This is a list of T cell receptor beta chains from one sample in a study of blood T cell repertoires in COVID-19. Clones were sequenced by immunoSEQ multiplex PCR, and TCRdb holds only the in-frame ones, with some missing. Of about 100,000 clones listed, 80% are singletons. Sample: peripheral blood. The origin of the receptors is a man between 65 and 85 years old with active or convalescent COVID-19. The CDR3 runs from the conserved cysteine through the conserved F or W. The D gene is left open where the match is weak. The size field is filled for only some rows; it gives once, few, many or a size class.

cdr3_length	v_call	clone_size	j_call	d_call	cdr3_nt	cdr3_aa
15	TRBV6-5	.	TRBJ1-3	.	TGTGCCAGCAGTTACTCCCCTATCTCTGGAAACACCATATATTTT	CASSYSPISGNTIYF
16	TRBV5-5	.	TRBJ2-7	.	TGTGCCAGCAGCTTGTTGTGGAGGATGGATGTCTACGAGCAGTACTTC	CASSLLWRMDVYEQYF
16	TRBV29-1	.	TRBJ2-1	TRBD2	TGCAGCGTGGCAGGACTAGCGGGTTCCCACTACAATGAGCAGTTCTTC	CSVAGLAGSHYNEQFF
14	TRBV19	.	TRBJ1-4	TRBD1	TGTGCCAGCCCGAATCAGGGGGACAAGGAAAAACTGTTTTTT	CASPNQGDKEKLFF
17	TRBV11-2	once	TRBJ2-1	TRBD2	TGTGCCAGCAGCCCCGGGGCCGGGAGGGGAAAGGACAATGAGCAGTTCTTC	CASSPGAGRGKDNEQFF
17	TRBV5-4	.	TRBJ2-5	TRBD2	TGTGCCAGCAGCCCCGGACTAGCGGGAGTTGGAGAAGAGACCCAGTACTTC	CASSPGLAGVGEETQYF
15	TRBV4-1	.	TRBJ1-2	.	TGCGCCAGCAGCCAAACTCCGGGACTTTTCTATGGCTACACCTTC	CASSQTPGLFYGYTF
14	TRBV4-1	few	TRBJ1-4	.	TGCGCCAGCAGCGAAGACAGTACTAATGAAAAACTGTTTTTT	CASSEDSTNEKLFF
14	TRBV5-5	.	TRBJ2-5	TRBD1	TGTGCCAGCAGCTTGGAGCGGCAGGGGGTGACCCAGTACTTC	CASSLERQGVTQYF
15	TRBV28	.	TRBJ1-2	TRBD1	TGTGCCAGCAGTAAGCCAGGGGGCGTAGGCTATGGCTACACCTTC	CASSKPGGVGYGYTF
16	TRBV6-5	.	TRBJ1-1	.	TGTGCCAGCAGTTACTCGAGAGGGGGGGTGCATCCTGAAGCTTTCTTT	CASSYSRGGVHPEAFF
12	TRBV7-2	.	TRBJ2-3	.	TGTGCCAGCAGCTTACTCCCAGATACGCAGTATTTT	CASSLLPDTQYF
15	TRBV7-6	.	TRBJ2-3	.	TGTGCCAGCAGCGCCGGGACTTCTAGCACAGATACGCAGTATTTT	CASSAGTSSTDTQYF
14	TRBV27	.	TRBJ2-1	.	TGTGCCAGCGTGTCGACAGGCGGGTACAATGAGCAGTTCTTC	CASVSTGGYNEQFF
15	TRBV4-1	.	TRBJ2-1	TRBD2	TGCGCCAGCAATGGCGGTAGCGGGGCTTACAATGAGCAGTTCTTC	CASNGGSGAYNEQFF
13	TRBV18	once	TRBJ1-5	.	TGTGCCAGCTCACCAGGGCGTAATCAGCCCCAGCATTTT	CASSPGRNQPQHF
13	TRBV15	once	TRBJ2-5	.	TGTGCCACCAGCTTCGGTCACCAAGAGACCCAGTACTTC	CATSFGHQETQYF
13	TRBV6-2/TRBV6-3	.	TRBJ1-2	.	TGTGCCAGCAGCAAAAGGCAGGGTAATGGCTACACCTTC	CASSKRQGNGYTF
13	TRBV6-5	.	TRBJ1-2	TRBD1	TGTGCCAGCAGCATTGACAGGGTCTATGGCTACACCTTC	CASSIDRVYGYTF
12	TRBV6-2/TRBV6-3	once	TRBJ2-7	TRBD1	TGTGCCAGCAGTTGGGACAGGAAAGAGCAGTACTTC	CASSWDRKEQYF
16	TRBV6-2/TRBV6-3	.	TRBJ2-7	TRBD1	TGTGCCAGCAGTTACACCCCTAGGGGACAGCGCTACGAGCAGTACTTC	CASSYTPRGQRYEQYF
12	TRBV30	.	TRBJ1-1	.	TGTGCCTGGAGTGTACTCGGGGTTGAAGCTTTCTTT	CAWSVLGVEAFF
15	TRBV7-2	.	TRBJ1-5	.	TGTGCCAGCAGCTTAGGGGGAGGGAGTGGTCAGCCCCAGCATTTT	CASSLGGGSGQPQHF
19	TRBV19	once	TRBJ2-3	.	TGTGCCAGTAGCTCCCCCAGGGAATCGAAGGAATGGGTCGCAGATACGCAGTATTTT	CASSSPRESKEWVADTQYF
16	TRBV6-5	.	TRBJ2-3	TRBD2	TGTGCCAGCAGTTCCGCTAGCGGGGACCGCGCGGATACGCAGTATTTT	CASSSASGDRADTQYF
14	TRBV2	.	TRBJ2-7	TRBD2	TGTGCCAGCATGGAGCGGGAGGTCTCCTACGAGCAGTACTTC	CASMEREVSYEQYF
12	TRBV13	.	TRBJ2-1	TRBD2	TGTGCCAGCAGCCGGGGACTAACTGAGCAGTTCTTC	CASSRGLTEQFF